The 5 T cell receptor beta chains below were found in one sample sequenced in a study of T cells in localized non-small cell lung cancer. The data were produced by immunoSEQ multiplex PCR, yet TCRdb's version contains in-frame clones alone and is incomplete. The table includes 25,000 to 30,000 clones, about 91% detected once. Sample: peripheral blood, taken before any cancer treatment. These receptors were taken from a male donor older than 55 with stage I lung adenocarcinoma.

This clone was seen a few times. The chain uses TRBV7-2 and TRBJ2-3; possible D gene TRBD1, 6 bases. Deletions cut 5 bases from V and 8 bases from J, with 17 bases between. The germline CDR1 and CDR2 sequences are SGHTA and FQGNSA. The CDR3 has 14 amino acids. The CDR3 sequence is CASSPLQDSGTQYF. Here the CDR3 DNA reads TGTGCCAGCAGCCCCCTCCAGGACAGCGGTACGCAGTATTTT.

V gene TRBV28 combines with J gene TRBJ1-2; D gene uncertain. In germline, CDR1 is MDHEN, CDR2 SYDVKM. Trimming cost V 2 bases and J 1 base, with 5 bases left between them. This CDR3 comprises 13 residues. The CDR3 DNA reads as TGTGCCAGCAGTTTAGTAGGTAACTATGGCTACACCTTC. It encodes CASSLVGNYGYTF.

The chain combines TRBV18 with TRBJ2-2; 8 bases agree with TRBD2. This CDR3 region has 15 residues. V gave up 6 bases and J gave up 7 bases; unmatched junction bases: 10. The germline CDR1 and CDR2 sequences are KGHSH and LQKENI. In DNA form, the CDR3 reads TGTGCCAGCTCTTCTGGGACTAGGGAGATCGGGGAGCTGTTTTTT. Protein sequence: CASSSGTREIGELFF.

Only one count was recorded for this clone. The chain couples TRBV5-1 to TRBJ2-7, with D perhaps matching TRBD1 or TRBD2 (5 bases each). V was trimmed by 3 bases and J by 0 bases, leaving 10 bases between them. Germline-derived CDR1 and CDR2 are SGHRS and YFSETQ. The CDR3 is 14 amino acids. The CDR3 here is CASSWQGDSYEQYF. The CDR3 DNA reads as TGCGCCAGCAGCTGGCAGGGAGACTCCTACGAGCAGTACTTC. Complete variable domain (other parts from reference TRBV5-1 and TRBJ2-7): KAGVTQTPRYLIKTRGQQVTLSCSPISGHRSVSWYQQTPGQGLQFLFEYFSETQRNKGNFPGRFSGRQFSNSRSEMNVSTLELGDSALYLCASSWQGDSYEQYFGPGTRLTVT.

V and J are TRBV7-2 and TRBJ2-6; a possible D gene is TRBD1 (5 bases). Germline CDR1 reads SGHTA; CDR2 reads FQGNSA. This CDR3 has 19 residues. Deletions cut 2 bases from V and 0 bases from J, with 17 bases between. CDR3 region: CASSLPSRQWLSGANVLTF. In DNA form, the CDR3 reads TGTGCCAGCAGCTTACCGAGCAGACAGTGGCTCTCTGGGGCCAACGTCCTGACTTTC. The entire variable domain, with the rest obtained from reference TRBV7-2 and TRBJ2-6, is as follows: GAGVSQSPSNKVTEKGKDVELRCDPISGHTALYWYRQSLGQGLEFLIYFQGNSAPDKSGLPSDRFSAERTGGSVSTLTIQRTQQEDSAVYLCASSLPSRQWLSGANVLTFGAGSRLTVL.